Following are 23 T cell receptor beta chains from one sample sequenced in a study of T-cell reconstitution after alpha-beta-depleted transplantation in children. TCRbeta library preparation incorporated unique molecular identifiers. TCRdb processed the PCR reads anew with MiXCR; each CDR3 protein has one entry. This sample has some 200,000 distinct CDR3 sequences, with more than 14% found just once. This specimen consisted of PBMCs from the stem cell graft donor, obtained from the stem cell graft. The receptors come from a human donor who donated a stem cell graft to a child with acute lymphoblastic leukemia.

This clonotype was found many times. The chain links TRBV5-4 to TRBJ2-3; 12 nucleotides match TRBD2. The CDR3 is 16 amino acids. Germline values: CDR1 SGHNT, CDR2 YYREEE (reference sequence). Losses at the gene ends were 3 bases for V and 3 bases for J; bases not matched to a gene: 5. In DNA form, the CDR3 reads TGTGCCAGCAGCTCCCGACTAGCGGGAGTGACAGATACGCAGTATTTT. Amino acids: CASSSRLAGVTDTQYF. Complete variable domain (other parts from reference TRBV5-4 and TRBJ2-3): ETGVTQSPTHLIKTRGQQVTLRCSSQSGHNTVSWYQQALGQGPQFIFQYYREEENGRGNFPPRFSGLQFPNYSSELNVNALELDDSALYLCASSSRLAGVTDTQYFGPGTRLTVL.

The chain recombines TRBV7-2 with TRBJ1-6; D is uncertain. Germline V lookup: CDR1 SGHTA, CDR2 FQGNSA. The V and J ends lost 6 bases and 13 bases respectively, with 19 bases between them. The CDR3 consists of 14 residues. CDR3 bases: TGTGCCAGCAGGGTCGACGTAGTGTTTTCCCCCCTCCACTTT. This encodes CASRVDVVFSPLHF.

This clonotype is medium-sized by share. This chain joins TRBV20-1 and TRBJ1-5, with no clear D. Germline V CDR1 and CDR2: DFQATT, SNEGSKA (reference sequence). The CDR3 covers 15 residues. Trimming removed 0 bases from V and 2 bases from J, with 11 bases in between. As DNA, the CDR3 is TGCAGTGCTAGAGAGGCGGCCTGGGGCAATCAGCCCCAGCATTTT. Translation: CSAREAAWGNQPQHF.

Many counts were recorded for this clonotype. The DNA for the CDR3 is TGCGCCAGCAGCTTGGTGGCGGAAAGGTACAATGAGCAGTTCTTC. Its translation is CASSLVAERYNEQFF. The chain links TRBV5-1 to TRBJ2-1; D gene ambiguous. The V gene lost 0 bases and the J gene lost 4 bases, with 11 bases spanning the gap. This CDR3 comprises 15 residues. Germline-derived CDR1 and CDR2 are SGHRS and YFSETQ. Variable domain in full (rest from reference TRBV5-1 and TRBJ2-1): KAGVTQTPRYLIKTRGQQVTLSCSPISGHRSVSWYQQTPGQGLQFLFEYFSETQRNKGNFPGRFSGRQFSNSRSEMNVSTLELGDSALYLCASSLVAERYNEQFFGPGTRLTVL.

This clonotype was detected ten times or more. The CDR3 DNA sequence: TGCAGTGCTAGAGATCCCACCTACACTGAAGCTTTCTTT. Protein: CSARDPTYTEAFF. The chain uses TRBV20-1 and TRBJ1-1; D ambiguous. Germline CDR1 DFQATT, CDR2 SNEGSKA (reference sequence). The V end lost 0 bases, the J end lost 3 bases, and 8 bases lay between the germline ends. The CDR3 contains 13 residues.

Of note for this clonotype: Just one base apart from a much larger clone, this may be a read error. The rearrangement links TRBV20-1 to TRBJ1-1; 9 bases align to TRBD1. CDR1 and CDR2 (germline): DFQATT, SNEGSKA (reference sequence). This CDR3 is built from 14 residues. V trimming: 4 bases; J trimming: 5 bases; junction bases outside the gene matches: 8. This CDR3 reads CSAIQGQGVTEAFF. DNA of the CDR3: TGCAGTGCTATACAGGGACAGGGCGTAACTGAAGCTTTCTTT.

Many counts were recorded for this clonotype. V usage is TRBV5-1 and J usage is TRBJ1-2, with D possibly being TRBD1 (5 bases). Deletions cut 4 bases from V and 4 bases from J, with 11 bases between. CDR3 length: 13 residues. Germline assignment: CDR1 SGHRS and CDR2 YFSETQ. The CDR3 sequence: CASSLDGAYGYTF. Here the CDR3 DNA reads TGCGCCAGCAGCCTAGACGGGGCCTATGGCTACACCTTC.

Comment on this clonotype: A much larger clone sits a single nucleotide away, making a read error possible. The chain employs TRBV28 and TRBJ2-6, with D possibly being TRBD2 (6 bases). The CDR3 is 15 residues long. From germline, CDR1 is MDHEN and CDR2 SYDVKM. The DNA for the CDR3 is TGTGCCAGCAGGGGGGGTTACTCTGGGGCCAACGGCCTGACTTTC. It translates to CASRGGYSGANGLTF.

In its sample, this clonotype was seen many times. The V call is TRBV27, the J call TRBJ1-5, with 7 bases aligning to TRBD1. Germline CDR1 and CDR2: MNHEY and SMNVEV (reference sequence). J gave up 11 bases and V 5 bases, and 9 bases lay outside the gene matches. The CDR3 is 13 amino acids. In DNA, the CDR3 is TGTGCCAGCAGTCCATACCCAGGGGGAACCCAGCATTTT. Protein: CASSPYPGGTQHF.

The gene calls are TRBV6-1 and TRBJ1-1, with TRBD1 matching over 9 bases. The CDR3 extends over 15 amino acids. CDR1 is MNHNS and CDR2 is SASEGT in the germline V gene. Trimming took 4 bases from V and 1 from J; bases not matched to a gene: 4. For the CDR3, the DNA is TGTGCCAGCAGTGTACAGGGGGCGGCGAACACTGAAGCTTTCTTT. It encodes CASSVQGAANTEAFF.

Regarding this clonotype: This sequence may be a read error, since a much larger clone differs from it by one base. This chain connects TRBV5-1 to TRBJ1-2, with D tentatively TRBD1 (6 bases). Between the trimmed V and J ends, which lost 1 base and 4 bases, there was a span of 20 bases. The CDR3 sequence is 17 residues long. Germline values: CDR1 SGHRS, CDR2 YFSETQ. CDR3 residues: CASSLSGGQANRYGYTF. The CDR3 coding sequence is TGCGCCAGCAGCTTGTCCGGGGGGCAGGCGAACCGCTATGGCTACACCTTC.

This clonotype was seen a few times. The J gene is TRBJ2-2, the V gene TRBV2; the match to TRBD1 covers 9 bases. Germline V lookup: CDR1 SNHLY, CDR2 FYNNEI. This CDR3 has 14 amino acids. Trimming took 8 bases from V and 5 from J; bases not matched to a gene: 6. The CDR3 nucleotides read TGTGCCAGCGGAGGACAGGGGAGGACCGGGGAGCTGTTTTTT. This translates into CASGGQGRTGELFF.

There are many counts of this clonotype. The rearrangement links TRBV6-5 to TRBJ2-7; tentative D call: TRBD2 (6 bases). The CDR3 spans 14 residues. CDR1 and CDR2 (germline): MNHEY, SVGAGI. Deletions cut 2 bases from V and 4 bases from J, with 12 bases between. This CDR3 reads CASSYQQRAYEQYF. Written as DNA, the CDR3 is TGTGCCAGCAGTTACCAGCAGCGGGCTTACGAGCAGTACTTC.

In this sample, this clonotype turned up many times. This chain uses TRBV5-1 with TRBJ1-1, with TRBD1 identical over 8 bases. V was pared by 0 bases and J by 4 bases, with 2 bases of the junction left unmatched. The CDR3 consists of 14 residues. Germline CDR1 is SGHRS and CDR2 is YFSETQ. The CDR3 bases are TGCGCCAGCAGCTTGGAGGGACAGGCCACTGAAGCTTTCTTT. Residues: CASSLEGQATEAFF.

The V gene is TRBV28, the J gene TRBJ2-7; D uncertain. V was pared by 4 bases and J by 1 base, with 17 bases between. CDR1 is MDHEN and CDR2 is SYDVKM in the germline V gene. CDR3 length equals 16 residues. The CDR3 loop reads CASSSGRQRSSYEQYF. CDR3 in DNA: TGTGCCAGCAGTTCGGGCAGACAAAGGAGTTCCTACGAGCAGTACTTC.

This clonotype occurred many times. This chain links TRBV20-1 with TRBJ2-3; TRBD2 is a possible D gene (6 bases). Trimming stripped 5 bases from V and 4 bases from J, with 19 bases between. This CDR3 contains 15 residues. Germline CDR1 DFQATT, CDR2 SNEGSKA (reference sequence). The CDR3 DNA sequence: TGCAGTGCTCCAGACCCCCAGCGGGTATCAGATACGCAGTATTTT. Translating it yields CSAPDPQRVSDTQYF.

Ten or more counts support this clonotype. The chain uses TRBV12-3 or TRBV12-4 and TRBJ2-1; possibly TRBD1 or TRBD2 for D (5 bases each). CDR3 length equals 13 residues. With 6 bases removed from V and 12 bases from J, the gap between germline ends came to 18 bases. CDR3 residues: CASRGGTARTQFF. In DNA, the CDR3 is TGTGCCAGCAGGGGTGGGACCGCACGCACGCAGTTCTTC.

This clonotype was seen repeatedly, ten times or more. As DNA, the CDR3 is TGCGCCAGCAGCCAAGGACAGGGGGCAGGGTACAATGAGCAGTTCTTC. Translating gives CASSQGQGAGYNEQFF. This chain joins TRBV5-1 and TRBJ2-1; 11 bases line up with TRBD1. From germline, CDR1 is SGHRS and CDR2 YFSETQ. V was clipped by 4 bases and J by 4 bases; unmatched bases: 7. CDR3 length: 16 residues.

This clonotype was counted between two and nine times. The J gene is TRBJ1-1, the V gene TRBV19; 9 bases align to TRBD1. CDR1 is LNHDA and CDR2 is SQIVND in the germline V gene (reference sequence). The CDR3 contains 14 residues. The junction had 0 bases not matched to a gene; V was cut back by 1 base and J by 3 bases. CDR3 sequence: CASSIGDRDTEAFF. CDR3 nucleotide sequence: TGTGCCAGTAGTATAGGGGACAGGGACACTGAAGCTTTCTTT.

V is TRBV5-1 and J is TRBJ2-3; D gene unclear. CDR1 is SGHRS and CDR2 is YFSETQ in the germline V gene. V dropped 5 bases and J dropped 0 bases, with 10 bases sitting between them. The CDR3 consists of 14 residues. In DNA form, the CDR3 reads TGCGCCAGCAGGTACGACGCGAGCACAGATACGCAGTATTTT. Its translation is CASRYDASTDTQYF. Combining the CDR3 with reference TRBV5-1 and TRBJ2-3 gives the whole variable domain KAGVTQTPRYLIKTRGQQVTLSCSPISGHRSVSWYQQTPGQGLQFLFEYFSETQRNKGNFPGRFSGRQFSNSRSEMNVSTLELGDSALYLCASRYDASTDTQYFGPGTRLTVL.

In this sample, this clonotype turned up many times. V usage is TRBV10-3 and J usage is TRBJ1-5; D unclear. V was trimmed by 2 bases and J by 7 bases, leaving 12 bases between them. Germline CDR1 and CDR2: ENHRY and SYGVKD. The CDR3 consists of 14 residues. CDR3 bases: TGTGCCATCAGTGAGCTAAGGGATCGGCAGCCCCAGCATTTT. Protein sequence: CAISELRDRQPQHF.

This clonotype occurred many times. The gene calls are TRBV12-3 or TRBV12-4 and TRBJ2-2; 10 bases are a match to TRBD2. The CDR3 has 15 amino acids. V trimming: 2 bases; J trimming: 6 bases; junction bases outside the gene matches: 3. The CDR3 loop is CASSLSSGRAGELFF. CDR3 nucleotide sequence: TGTGCCAGCAGTTTATCCAGCGGGAGGGCCGGGGAGCTGTTTTTT.

This clonotype was detected ten times or more. The chain joins TRBV4-1 to TRBJ1-1; 10 positions match TRBD1. Germline CDR1 is MGHRA and CDR2 is YSYEKL. V dropped 2 bases and J dropped 5; count of bases not matched to a gene: 8. CDR3 length equals 16 residues. CDR3 nucleotides: TGCGCCAGCAGCCAACACCCGGGACAGGGGAGGACTGAAGCTTTCTTT. Translating gives CASSQHPGQGRTEAFF.